Each of the 10 T cell receptor beta chains below was sequenced from the same sample in a study of radiotherapy plus CTLA-4 blockade in lung cancer. TCRdb's table, derived via immunoSEQ multiplex PCR, lists solely in-frame clones and lacks some. This table holds tens of thousands of clones, roughly 75% found once. Sequencing was performed on peripheral blood, taken from a patient treated with radiotherapy plus ipilimumab. These receptors were obtained from a human donor with non-small cell lung cancer who had a complete response to radiotherapy plus ipilimumab.

The chain couples TRBV29-1 to TRBJ1-5; 7 nucleotides match TRBD1. The germline gives CDR1 SQVTM, CDR2 ANQGSEA. The CDR3 extends over 13 amino acids. V lost 6 bases and J lost 2; bases outside the gene matches: 4. The CDR3 region is CSVVTGGNQPQHF. CDR3 bases: TGCAGCGTAGTAACAGGGGGCAATCAGCCCCAGCATTTT. Supplemented by reference TRBV29-1 and TRBJ1-5, the full variable domain reads SAVISQKPSRDICQRGTSLTIQCQVDSQVTMMFWYRQQPGQSLTLIATANQGSEATYESGFVIDKFPISRPNLTFSTLTVSNMSPEDSSIYLCSVVTGGNQPQHFGDGTRLSIL.

V usage is TRBV6-6 and J usage is TRBJ2-3; D gene ambiguous. Germline V gene lookup returns CDR1 MNHNY and CDR2 SVGAGI (reference sequence). The CDR3 is 15 amino acids. With 7 bases removed from V and 0 bases from J, the gap between germline ends came to 14 bases. In DNA, the CDR3 is TGTGCCAGCACCCACGGAAGCAGTAGCACAGATACGCAGTATTTT. Its translation is CASTHGSSSTDTQYF.

V and J are TRBV7-2 and TRBJ2-5, with 8 bases fitting TRBD2. With 5 bases clipped from V and 7 bases from J, the junction kept 15 bases outside the gene matches. The CDR3 covers 16 residues. Germline V lookup: CDR1 SGHTA, CDR2 FQGNSA. The CDR3 protein is CASSRLLADLKGTQYF. DNA of the CDR3: TGTGCCAGCAGCCGCCTACTAGCGGACCTGAAAGGGACCCAGTACTTC.

This clone was detected once. The chain joins TRBV5-4 to TRBJ2-7, with 9 bases identical to TRBD1. The germline CDR1 and CDR2 sequences are SGHNT and YYREEE (reference sequence). J gave up 1 base and V 4 bases, and 9 bases lay outside the gene matches. The CDR3 is 16 amino acids. CDR3 amino acids: CASSLVTGTGSYEQYF. The CDR3 DNA reads TGTGCCAGCAGCCTTGTCACCGGGACAGGGTCCTACGAGCAGTACTTC. The variable domain in full, with the rest retrieved from reference TRBV5-4 and TRBJ2-7, is ETGVTQSPTHLIKTRGQQVTLRCSSQSGHNTVSWYQQALGQGPQFIFQYYREEENGRGNFPPRFSGLQFPNYSSELNVNALELDDSALYLCASSLVTGTGSYEQYFGPGTRLTVT.

The count of this clone is one. The chain employs TRBV6-1 and TRBJ2-7, with 11 bases identical to TRBD1. Trimming at V came to 5 bases and at J to 5 bases, leaving 2 bases not matched to a gene. Germline values: CDR1 MNHNS, CDR2 SASEGT. The CDR3 is 13 residues long. This CDR3 reads CASSRTGGNEQYF. In nucleotides, the CDR3 is TGTGCCAGCAGTCGGACAGGGGGCAACGAGCAGTACTTC.

The V gene is TRBV27, the J gene TRBJ2-1; 13 bases map to TRBD2. The CDR3 covers 18 residues. The J segment lost 2 bases and the V segment lost 5 bases, leaving 9 bases of the junction unmatched. Germline V lookup: CDR1 MNHEY, CDR2 SMNVEV (reference sequence). The CDR3 loop reads CASSILGLAGATYNEQFF. The CDR3 region has the DNA TGTGCCAGCAGTATTTTAGGACTAGCGGGAGCGACCTACAATGAGCAGTTCTTC.

CDR3 sequence reads: CASSQGQLRAFF. DNA for the CDR3: TGTGCCAGCAGCCAAGGACAGCTAAGAGCTTTCTTT. This chain uses TRBV7-2 with TRBJ1-1, with a weak D call TRBD1 (6 bases). Looked up from germline, CDR1 is SGHTA and CDR2 is FQGNSA. The CDR3 length is 12 residues. Between the trimmed V and J ends, which lost 5 bases and 10 bases, there was a span of 14 bases.

The rearrangement uses TRBV27 and TRBJ1-5; TRBD1 matches at 8 bases. CDR3 length: 15 amino acids. V gave up 6 bases and J gave up 7 bases; unmatched junction bases: 11. Germline CDR1 is MNHEY and CDR2 is SMNVEV (reference sequence). CDR3 bases: TGTGCCAGCAGACAGACAGGGGCAGGAGGGCAGCCCCAGCATTTT. Translated: CASRQTGAGGQPQHF.

This clone was counted only a few times. The rearrangement links TRBV7-2 to TRBJ2-1; possibly TRBD1 or TRBD2 for D (6 bases each). Per the germline V gene, CDR1 is SGHTA and CDR2 is FQGNSA. Trimming removed 2 bases at V and 4 bases at J, with 15 bases between. This CDR3 comprises 16 residues. CDR3 coding DNA: TGTGCCAGCAGCTTACGCGGGACACCTCAATACAATGAGCAGTTCTTC. As protein: CASSLRGTPQYNEQFF. The full variable domain, completed using reference TRBV7-2 and TRBJ2-1, is GAGVSQSPSNKVTEKGKDVELRCDPISGHTALYWYRQSLGQGLEFLIYFQGNSAPDKSGLPSDRFSAERTGGSVSTLTIQRTQQEDSAVYLCASSLRGTPQYNEQFFGPGTRLTVL.

The chain recombines TRBV9 with TRBJ1-1; 8 bases are a match to TRBD1. V lost 3 bases to trimming and J lost 2 bases; unmatched junction nucleotides: 6. The V gene's germline CDR1 is SGDLS and CDR2 YYNGEE. The CDR3 covers 15 residues. For the CDR3, the DNA is TGTGCCAGCAGCGATGGGACAGGCCCTAACACTGAAGCTTTCTTT. It specifies CASSDGTGPNTEAFF.